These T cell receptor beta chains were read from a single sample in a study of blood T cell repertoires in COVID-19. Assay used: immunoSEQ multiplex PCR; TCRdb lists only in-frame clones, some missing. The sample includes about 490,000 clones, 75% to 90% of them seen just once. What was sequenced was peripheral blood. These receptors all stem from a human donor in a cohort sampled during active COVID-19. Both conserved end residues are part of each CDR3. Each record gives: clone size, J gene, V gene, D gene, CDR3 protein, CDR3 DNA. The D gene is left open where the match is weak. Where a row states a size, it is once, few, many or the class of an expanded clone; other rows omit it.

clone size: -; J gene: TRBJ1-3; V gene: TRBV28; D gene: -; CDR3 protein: CASSLTTRHSGNTIYF; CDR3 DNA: TGTGCCAGCAGTCTGACCACCAGGCACTCTGGAAACACCATATATTTT
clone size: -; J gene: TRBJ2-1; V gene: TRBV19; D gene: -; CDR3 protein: CASRSQGTYNEQFF; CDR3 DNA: TGTGCCAGTAGGAGTCAGGGTACCTACAATGAGCAGTTCTTC
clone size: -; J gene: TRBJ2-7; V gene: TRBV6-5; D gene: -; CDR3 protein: CASRAGRRYEQYF; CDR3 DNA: TGTGCCAGCAGGGCAGGGAGGAGGTACGAGCAGTACTTC
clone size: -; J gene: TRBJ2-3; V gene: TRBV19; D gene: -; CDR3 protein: CASSQGRDRTDTQYF; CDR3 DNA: TGTGCCAGTAGTCAAGGCAGGGATAGGACAGATACGCAGTATTTT
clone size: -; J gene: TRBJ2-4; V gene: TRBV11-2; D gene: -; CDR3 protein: CASSSGLAKNIQYF; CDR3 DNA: TGTGCCAGCAGCTCGGGTTTAGCCAAAAACATTCAGTACTTC
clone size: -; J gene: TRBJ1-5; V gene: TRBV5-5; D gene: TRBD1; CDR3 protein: CASSPVSNRGLLGQPQHF; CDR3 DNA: TGTGCCAGCAGCCCCGTGTCGAACAGGGGGCTTCTGGGTCAGCCCCAGCATTTT
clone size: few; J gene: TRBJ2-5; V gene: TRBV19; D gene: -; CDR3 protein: CASSMGGTGAQETQYF; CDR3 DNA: TGTGCCAGTAGTATGGGGGGAACAGGGGCTCAAGAGACCCAGTACTTC
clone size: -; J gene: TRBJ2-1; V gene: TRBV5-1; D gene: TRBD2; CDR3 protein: CASKKKERENNEQFF; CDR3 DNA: TGCGCCAGCAAGAAGAAGGAGCGGGAGAACAATGAGCAGTTCTTC
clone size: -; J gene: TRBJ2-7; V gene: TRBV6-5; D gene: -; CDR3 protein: CASSRTSSGYEQYF; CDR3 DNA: TGTGCCAGCAGTAGAACTAGCTCAGGGTACGAGCAGTACTTC
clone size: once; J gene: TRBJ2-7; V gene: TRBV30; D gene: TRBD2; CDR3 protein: CAWSVLAASYEQYF; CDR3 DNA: TGTGCCTGGAGTGTACTAGCGGCCTCCTACGAGCAGTACTTC
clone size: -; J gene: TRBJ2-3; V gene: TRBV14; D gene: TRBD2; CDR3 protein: CASSQDLGLTQYF; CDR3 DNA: TGTGCCAGCAGCCAAGATCTGGGACTAACGCAGTATTTT
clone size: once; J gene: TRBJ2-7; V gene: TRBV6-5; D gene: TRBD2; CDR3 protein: CASGGDGYEQYF; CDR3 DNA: TGTGCCAGCGGGGGGGACGGATACGAGCAGTACTTC
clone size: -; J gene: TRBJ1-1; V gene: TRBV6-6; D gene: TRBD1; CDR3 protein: CASSYPQDRGTEAFF; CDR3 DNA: TGTGCCAGCAGTTACCCTCAAGACAGGGGCACTGAAGCTTTCTTT
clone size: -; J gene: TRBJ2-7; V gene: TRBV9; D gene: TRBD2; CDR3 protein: CASSGTSGSLEQYF; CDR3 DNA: TGTGCCAGCAGCGGGACTAGCGGGAGTCTCGAGCAGTACTTC
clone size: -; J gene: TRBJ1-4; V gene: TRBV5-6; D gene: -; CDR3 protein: CASSLVGGTNEKLFF; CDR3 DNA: TGTGCCAGCAGCTTGGTAGGAGGGACTAATGAAAAACTGTTTTTT
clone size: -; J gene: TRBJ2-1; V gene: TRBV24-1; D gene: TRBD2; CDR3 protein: CATSDLAGVTYNEQFF; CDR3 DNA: TGTGCCACCAGTGATTTAGCGGGAGTAACCTACAATGAGCAGTTCTTC
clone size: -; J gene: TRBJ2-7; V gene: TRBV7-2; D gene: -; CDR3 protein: CASSLSRTPSSYEQYF; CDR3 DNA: TGTGCCAGCAGCTTAAGTCGGACACCTAGCTCCTACGAGCAGTACTTC
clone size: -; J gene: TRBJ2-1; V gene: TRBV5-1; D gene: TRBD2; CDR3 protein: CASSSTSGTYNEQFF; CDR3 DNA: TGCGCCAGCAGCTCGACTAGCGGGACATACAATGAGCAGTTCTTC
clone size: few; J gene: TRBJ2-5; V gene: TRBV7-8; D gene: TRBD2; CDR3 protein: CASSSQWGGVPPFAGGEETQYF; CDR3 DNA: TGTGCCAGCAGCTCACAGTGGGGGGGCGTGCCCCCTTTTGCGGGAGGGGAAGAGACCCAGTACTTC
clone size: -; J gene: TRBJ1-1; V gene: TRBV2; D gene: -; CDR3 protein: CASSGGGRAAFF; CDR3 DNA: TGTGCCAGCAGTGGGGGCGGACGTGCAGCTTTCTTT
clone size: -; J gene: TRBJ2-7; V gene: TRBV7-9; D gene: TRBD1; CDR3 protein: CASSLYRGLNEQYF; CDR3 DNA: TGTGCCAGCAGCCTTTACAGGGGGCTTAACGAGCAGTACTTC
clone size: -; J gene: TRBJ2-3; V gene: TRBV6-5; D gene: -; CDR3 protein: CASVRGRGADTQYF; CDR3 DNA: TGTGCCAGCGTACGCGGTAGGGGCGCAGATACGCAGTATTTT
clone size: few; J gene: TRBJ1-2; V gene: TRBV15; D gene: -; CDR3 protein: CATSPGNYGYTF; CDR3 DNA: TGTGCCACCTCGCCGGGTAACTATGGCTACACCTTC
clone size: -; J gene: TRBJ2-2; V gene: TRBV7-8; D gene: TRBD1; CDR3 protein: CASSLDRGLKRELFF; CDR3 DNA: TGTGCCAGCAGCCTGGACAGGGGGCTAAAGCGGGAGCTGTTTTTT
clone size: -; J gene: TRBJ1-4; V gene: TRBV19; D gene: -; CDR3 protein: CASGRPRGTTNEKLFF; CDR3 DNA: TGTGCCAGCGGGAGACCTCGGGGGACCACTAATGAAAAACTGTTTTTT
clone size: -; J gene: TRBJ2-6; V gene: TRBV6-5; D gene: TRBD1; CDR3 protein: CASSYSTGGGDVLTF; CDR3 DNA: TGTGCCAGCAGTTACTCGACAGGGGGCGGGGACGTCCTGACTTTC
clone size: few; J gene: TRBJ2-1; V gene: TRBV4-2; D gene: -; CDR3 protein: CASSQYNNEQFF; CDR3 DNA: TGTGCCAGCAGCCAATACAACAATGAGCAGTTCTTC
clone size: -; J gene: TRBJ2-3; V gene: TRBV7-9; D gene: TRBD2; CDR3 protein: CASSLGLAVFFTDTQYF; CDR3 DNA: TGTGCCAGCAGCTTAGGCCTAGCGGTTTTTTTCACAGATACGCAGTATTTT
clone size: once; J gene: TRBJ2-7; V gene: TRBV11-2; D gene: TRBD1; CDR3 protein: CASSLRQGLSYEQYF; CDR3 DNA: TGTGCCAGCAGCCTCCGACAGGGATTATCCTACGAGCAGTACTTC
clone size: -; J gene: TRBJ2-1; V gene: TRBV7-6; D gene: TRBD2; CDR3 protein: CASSLGLAGGGEQFF; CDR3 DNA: TGTGCCAGCAGCCTAGGACTAGCGGGAGGGGGCGAGCAGTTCTTC
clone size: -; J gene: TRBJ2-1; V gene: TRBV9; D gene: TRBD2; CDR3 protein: CASSVTEKRGSENEQFF; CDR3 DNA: TGTGCCAGCAGCGTAACGGAAAAACGCGGGAGTGAAAATGAGCAGTTCTTC
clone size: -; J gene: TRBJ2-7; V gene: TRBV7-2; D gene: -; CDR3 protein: CASSFRDNLYEQYF; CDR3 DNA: TGTGCCAGCAGCTTTCGGGACAACCTTTACGAGCAGTACTTC
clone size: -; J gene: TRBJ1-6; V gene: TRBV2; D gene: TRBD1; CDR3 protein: CASALRGSSPLHF; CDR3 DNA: TGTGCCAGCGCACTCAGGGGGTCCTCACCCCTCCACTTT
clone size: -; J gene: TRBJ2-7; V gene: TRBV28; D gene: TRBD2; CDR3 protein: CASSFFLKPLAGKSYEQYF; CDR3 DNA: TGTGCCAGCAGTTTTTTCTTAAAACCCCTAGCGGGAAAAAGCTACGAGCAGTACTTC
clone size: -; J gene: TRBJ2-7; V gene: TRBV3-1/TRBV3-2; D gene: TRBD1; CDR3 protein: CASSQEGGRDFYEQYF; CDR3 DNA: TGTGCCAGCAGCCAAGAAGGGGGCCGAGATTTCTACGAGCAGTACTTC
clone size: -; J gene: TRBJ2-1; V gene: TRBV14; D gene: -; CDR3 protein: CASSQEIGGEALGKQFF; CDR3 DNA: TGTGCCAGCAGCCAAGAAATAGGGGGGGAGGCTCTCGGGAAGCAGTTCTTC
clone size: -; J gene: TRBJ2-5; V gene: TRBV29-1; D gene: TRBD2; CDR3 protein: CSVSTSGQETQYF; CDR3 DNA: TGCAGCGTTTCGACTAGCGGACAAGAGACCCAGTACTTC
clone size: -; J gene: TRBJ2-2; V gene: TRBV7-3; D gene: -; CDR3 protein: CASSSSNTGELFF; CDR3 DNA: TGTGCCAGCAGTTCTAGCAACACCGGGGAGCTGTTTTTT
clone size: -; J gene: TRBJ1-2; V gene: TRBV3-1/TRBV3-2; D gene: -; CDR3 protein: CASSLEGRNYGYTF; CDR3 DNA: TGTGCCAGCAGCCTCGAGGGAAGAAACTATGGCTACACCTTC
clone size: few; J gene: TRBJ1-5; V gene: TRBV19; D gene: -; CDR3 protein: CASSVTHGGNQPQHF; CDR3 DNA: TGTGCCAGTAGTGTCACCCACGGTGGCAATCAGCCCCAGCATTTT
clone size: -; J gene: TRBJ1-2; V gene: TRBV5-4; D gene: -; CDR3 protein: CASKARQNNYGYTF; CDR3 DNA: TGTGCCAGCAAGGCTCGACAGAACAACTATGGCTACACCTTC
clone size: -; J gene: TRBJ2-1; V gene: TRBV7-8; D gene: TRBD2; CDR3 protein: CASSLAQRGGQRVSYNEQFF; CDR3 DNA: TGTGCCAGCAGCTTAGCGCAGCGGGGTGGTCAACGGGTCTCCTACAATGAGCAGTTCTTC
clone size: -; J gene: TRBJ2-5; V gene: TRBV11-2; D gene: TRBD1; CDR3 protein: CASSLGLRDRGEETQYF; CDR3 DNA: TGTGCCAGCAGCTTAGGGTTACGGGACAGGGGGGAAGAGACCCAGTACTTC
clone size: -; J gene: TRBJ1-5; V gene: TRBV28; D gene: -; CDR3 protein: CASSSRDKFHF; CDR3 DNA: TGTGCCAGCAGTTCTCGGGACAAGTTCCATTTT